A selection of T cell receptor beta chains follows, all from one sample in a study of blood T cell repertoires in COVID-19. TCRdb's table, derived via immunoSEQ multiplex PCR, lists solely in-frame clones and lacks some. The table has about 100,000 clones, over 65% seen once. Sequencing used peripheral blood. These receptors were taken from a human donor in a cohort sampled during active COVID-19. Both conserved end residues are part of each CDR3. D genes are given only for firm matches. Clone sizes are given selectively: once, few, many, or a class where the clone is expanded.

j_call: TRBJ1-5; clone_size: .; d_call: .; v_call: TRBV6-6; cdr3_nt: TGTGCCAGCAGGACTCCGGGGTATCAGCCCCAGCATTTT; cdr3_aa: CASRTPGYQPQHF
j_call: TRBJ1-4; clone_size: .; d_call: .; v_call: TRBV6-5; cdr3_nt: TGTGCCAGCAGCCAGGACAGCCGGACTAATGAAAAACTGTTTTTT; cdr3_aa: CASSQDSRTNEKLFF
j_call: TRBJ2-5; clone_size: .; d_call: .; v_call: TRBV7-9; cdr3_nt: TGTGCCAGCAGCTTAGGTAGCCGGGAGACCCAGTACTTC; cdr3_aa: CASSLGSRETQYF
j_call: TRBJ2-2; clone_size: .; d_call: .; v_call: TRBV3-1/TRBV3-2; cdr3_nt: TGTGCCAGCAGCCAAGAAGCCAGGACGAACACCGGGGAGCTGTTTTTT; cdr3_aa: CASSQEARTNTGELFF
j_call: TRBJ2-2; clone_size: .; d_call: .; v_call: TRBV10-1; cdr3_nt: TGCGCCACCCAGGACAGACTGAACACCGGGGAGCTGTTTTTT; cdr3_aa: CATQDRLNTGELFF
j_call: TRBJ1-2; clone_size: once; d_call: .; v_call: TRBV5-1; cdr3_nt: TGCGCCAGCAGCTCGGGGGGCGCCTATGGCTACACCTTC; cdr3_aa: CASSSGGAYGYTF
j_call: TRBJ2-6; clone_size: .; d_call: TRBD2; v_call: TRBV6-5; cdr3_nt: TGTGCCAGCAGTTACACGGGACTAGCTGGGGCCAACGTCCTGACTTTC; cdr3_aa: CASSYTGLAGANVLTF
j_call: TRBJ1-1; clone_size: .; d_call: .; v_call: TRBV11-2; cdr3_nt: TGTGCCAGCAGCTTAGGAGGGTTCACTGAAGCTTTCTTT; cdr3_aa: CASSLGGFTEAFF
j_call: TRBJ2-7; clone_size: .; d_call: .; v_call: TRBV21-1; cdr3_nt: TGTGCCAGCAACAGACTAGCGGGGGGAAAGCCGAGCTCCTACGAGCAGTACTTC; cdr3_aa: CASNRLAGGKPSSYEQYF
j_call: TRBJ1-1; clone_size: .; d_call: .; v_call: TRBV12-3/TRBV12-4; cdr3_nt: TGTGCCAGCAGCCTTGGGGGGGGCACTGAAGCTTTCTTT; cdr3_aa: CASSLGGGTEAFF
j_call: TRBJ2-7; clone_size: .; d_call: .; v_call: TRBV6-5; cdr3_nt: TGTGCCAGCAGGCAGGGTTCCTACGAGCAGTACTTC; cdr3_aa: CASRQGSYEQYF
j_call: TRBJ2-3; clone_size: .; d_call: .; v_call: TRBV30; cdr3_nt: TGTGCCTGGAGTCGAGGCACAGATACGCAGTATTTT; cdr3_aa: CAWSRGTDTQYF
j_call: TRBJ1-2; clone_size: .; d_call: .; v_call: TRBV30; cdr3_nt: TGTGCCTGGAGTGCAACTGTAAGCTATGGCTACACCTTC; cdr3_aa: CAWSATVSYGYTF
j_call: TRBJ2-3; clone_size: .; d_call: .; v_call: TRBV2; cdr3_nt: TGTGCCAGCAGTCTAGCGCCAGATACGCAGTATTTT; cdr3_aa: CASSLAPDTQYF
j_call: TRBJ1-4; clone_size: once; d_call: TRBD1; v_call: TRBV7-6; cdr3_nt: TGTGCCAGCAGCTGGGGGACAGCTAATGAAAAACTGTTTTTT; cdr3_aa: CASSWGTANEKLFF